This is a list of T cell receptor beta chains from one sample in a study of spatial heterogeneity in lung cancer. TCRdb recomputed calls from the 5' RACE reads with MiXCR, one row per CDR3 protein. The sample holds tens of thousands of distinct CDR3 sequences, 15% to 25% seen once. The input for sequencing was PBMCs, taken at surgery. The receptor set was obtained from a male donor with early-stage non-small cell lung cancer. CDR3s include the opening cysteine and the closing phenylalanine or tryptophan. A D gene is named only where the DNA matches it firmly. The listing skips clone size in some rows; elsewhere it reads once, few, many or a size class.

V gene	D gene	clone size	J gene	CDR3 protein	CDR3 DNA
TRBV5-6	.	few	TRBJ2-7	CASSFAASYEQYF	TGTGCCAGCAGCTTTGCGGCCTCCTACGAGCAGTACTTC
TRBV27	TRBD2	few	TRBJ2-3	CASCDSGNPTDTQYF	TGTGCCAGCTGCGATAGCGGGAACCCAACAGATACGCAGTATTTT
TRBV27	.	many	TRBJ2-1	CASSLKDPGLVNEQFF	TGTGCCAGCAGTTTGAAGGACCCGGGCCTTGTGAATGAGCAGTTCTTC
TRBV12-5	TRBD2	.	TRBJ2-5	CASGLALAGRKETQYF	TGTGCTAGTGGTCTTGCTCTAGCGGGGAGAAAAGAGACCCAGTACTTC
TRBV6-2/TRBV6-3	.	many	TRBJ2-3	CASSYQLLARANSRTQYF	TGTGCCAGCAGTTACCAACTACTAGCCCGGGCAAATTCAAGGACGCAGTATTTT
TRBV28	.	few	TRBJ1-2	CASSTLGAAYYGYTF	TGTGCCAGCAGTACACTCGGGGCTGCTTACTATGGCTACACCTTC
TRBV28	TRBD2	.	TRBJ2-1	CASSLWSSGDNEQFF	TGTGCCAGCAGTTTATGGTCTAGCGGGGACAATGAGCAGTTCTTC
TRBV5-1	.	few	TRBJ1-2	CASSLKPDIDYGYTF	TGCGCCAGCAGCTTGAAGCCAGACATCGACTATGGCTACACCTTC
TRBV19	TRBD2	.	TRBJ2-1	CASSPTSGYNEQFF	TGTGCCAGTAGCCCAACTAGCGGCTACAATGAGCAGTTCTTC
TRBV18	TRBD2	.	TRBJ2-3	CASSGLAGDTQYF	TGTGCCAGCTCTGGACTAGCGGGAGATACGCAGTATTTT
TRBV27	TRBD1	many	TRBJ2-7	CASRGQGAYEQYF	TGTGCCAGCAGGGGACAGGGGGCTTACGAGCAGTACTTC
TRBV14	.	few	TRBJ1-2	CASSQDSGDGYTF	TGTGCCAGCAGCCAAGATTCTGGGGATGGCTACACCTTC
TRBV12-3/TRBV12-4	TRBD2	.	TRBJ2-1	CASSEGLAGTRGFF	TGTGCCAGCAGTGAAGGACTAGCGGGAACGCGGGGGTTCTTC
TRBV20-1	.	.	TRBJ2-5	CSANRQQETQYF	TGCAGTGCTAATAGGCAGCAAGAGACCCAGTACTTC
TRBV28	TRBD1	few	TRBJ2-7	CASSSPGTGDYEQYF	TGTGCCAGCAGTTCCCCCGGGACAGGCGACTACGAGCAGTACTTC
TRBV2	TRBD1	.	TRBJ1-5	CASSLQGAGQPQHF	TGTGCCAGCAGTCTACAGGGGGCTGGACAGCCCCAGCATTTT
TRBV2	TRBD2	.	TRBJ2-7	CASFARLAGGEQYF	TGTGCCAGCTTTGCGCGACTAGCGGGAGGCGAGCAGTACTTC
TRBV21-1	.	few	TRBJ2-4	CASSTLAGGSRENIQYF	TGTGCCAGCAGCACCCTAGCGGGGGGCTCCCGAGAGAACATTCAGTACTTC
TRBV7-2	TRBD2	.	TRBJ2-3	CASSLQSSGSWGTDTQYF	TGTGCCAGCAGCTTACAGTCAAGCGGGAGTTGGGGCACAGATACGCAGTATTTT
TRBV6-6	.	.	TRBJ2-7	CASSRGEQYF	TGTGCCAGCAGTAGGGGGGAGCAGTACTTC
TRBV28	TRBD1	few	TRBJ1-5	CASSLGTGDQPQHF	TGTGCCAGCAGTCTCGGGACAGGGGACCAGCCCCAGCATTTT
TRBV11-2	.	few	TRBJ2-3	CASSSQPGLSLDTQYF	TGTGCCAGCAGCTCCCAACCGGGACTCTCTTTGGATACGCAGTATTTT
TRBV29-1	TRBD1	many	TRBJ2-5	CSVTTGGAVTETQYF	TGCAGCGTAACAACAGGGGGTGCTGTGACAGAGACCCAGTACTTC
TRBV27	.	few	TRBJ2-1	CASRDPGHKLIF	TGTGCCAGCAGGGATCCGGGACATAAACTAATCTTC
TRBV18	.	.	TRBJ2-1	CASSPPPGTDIHEQFF	TGTGCCAGCTCACCACCGCCGGGGACCGACATTCATGAGCAGTTCTTC
TRBV5-1	.	few	TRBJ2-2	CASSFTPTGELFF	TGCGCCAGCAGCTTTACCCCGACCGGGGAGCTGTTTTTT
TRBV27	.	.	TRBJ2-5	CASTSSADYQETQYF	TGTGCCAGCACTTCCTCGGCAGACTACCAAGAGACCCAGTACTTC
TRBV12-3/TRBV12-4	.	.	TRBJ2-3	CASRGPADTQYF	TGTGCCAGTCGAGGACCCGCGGATACGCAGTATTTT
TRBV7-2	.	few	TRBJ2-7	CASSLSGGPYEQYF	TGTGCCAGCAGCTTATCGGGTGGCCCCTACGAGCAGTACTTC
TRBV28	.	.	TRBJ1-1	CASRLPSVGGTEAFF	TGTGCCAGCAGGCTCCCAAGTGTAGGGGGGACTGAAGCTTTCTTT
TRBV5-1	.	once	TRBJ1-1	CASSLVRQQRNTEAFF	TGCGCCAGCAGCTTGGTGAGACAGCAACGGAACACTGAAGCTTTCTTT
TRBV20-1	.	few	TRBJ2-5	CSATPAGPQETQYF	TGCAGTGCTACCCCGGCGGGGCCCCAAGAGACCCAGTACTTC
TRBV27	.	.	TRBJ1-5	CATASGAGGNQPQHF	TGTGCCACCGCGTCGGGGGCGGGCGGCAATCAGCCCCAGCATTTT
TRBV29-1	TRBD2	many	TRBJ2-4	CSVGGSAKNIQYF	TGCAGCGTTGGCGGGAGCGCCAAAAACATTCAGTACTTC
TRBV19	.	many	TRBJ2-4	CASSIGEGRGVAKNIQYF	TGTGCCAGTAGTATCGGAGAGGGGCGCGGGGTAGCCAAAAACATTCAGTACTTC
TRBV5-6	.	.	TRBJ2-7	CASSSAGTLTEQYF	TGTGCCAGCAGCTCTGCCGGGACTCTCACCGAGCAGTACTTC
TRBV28	TRBD1	few	TRBJ1-6	CASSRKFGTGGSPLHF	TGTGCCAGCAGCCGCAAATTCGGGACAGGGGGTTCACCCCTCCACTTT
TRBV28	.	.	TRBJ2-1	CASNVPAGQGGNEQFF	TGTGCCAGCAACGTTCCTGCGGGGCAGGGGGGGAATGAGCAGTTCTTC
TRBV7-2	.	many	TRBJ2-4	CASSLVSGNGGENIQYF	TGTGCCAGCAGCTTAGTCAGCGGGAATGGGGGCGAAAACATTCAGTACTTC
TRBV10-3	TRBD2	few	TRBJ2-3	CAISRGLAGGGDTQYF	TGTGCCATCAGTCGGGGACTAGCGGGAGGCGGTGATACGCAGTATTTT
TRBV5-1	.	.	TRBJ2-7	CASSLARDNYEQYF	TGCGCCAGCAGCTTGGCCCGGGACAACTACGAGCAGTACTTC
TRBV6-5	TRBD2	few	TRBJ2-1	CASSYSGGEQFF	TGTGCCAGCAGTTACTCGGGAGGGGAGCAGTTCTTC
TRBV4-1	TRBD2	many	TRBJ2-5	CASSQDWPGGQETQYF	TGCGCCAGCAGCCAAGACTGGCCGGGGGGCCAAGAGACCCAGTACTTC
TRBV6-2/TRBV6-3	.	few	TRBJ2-1	CATVRDSTERFF	TGTGCCACCGTACGGGATTCGACCGAGCGGTTCTTC
TRBV20-1	TRBD2	many	TRBJ2-7	CSARPGLAGSEQYF	TGCAGTGCTAGACCCGGGCTAGCGGGATCTGAGCAGTACTTC
TRBV7-8	TRBD2	.	TRBJ2-7	CASSSRTSGHYEQYF	TGTGCCAGCAGCTCTCGGACTAGCGGACACTACGAGCAGTACTTC
TRBV7-6	.	.	TRBJ1-6	CASSSIPANNSPLHF	TGTGCCAGCAGCTCGATTCCAGCGAATAATTCACCCCTCCACTTT
TRBV30	.	few	TRBJ2-5	CAWRPTPPNGETQYF	TGTGCCTGGAGACCCACTCCGCCCAACGGGGAGACCCAGTACTTC
TRBV5-1	.	few	TRBJ1-6	CASSLVGENSPLHF	TGCGCCAGCAGCTTGGTAGGGGAAAATTCACCCCTCCACTTT
TRBV7-3	TRBD2	.	TRBJ2-1	CASSEYMISGGYNEQFF	TGTGCCAGCAGCGAATATATGATAAGCGGGGGCTACAATGAGCAGTTCTTC